This T cell receptor (beta chain) was obtained from a study of cytomegalovirus exposure and HLA in healthy donors. From germline, CDR1 is SGHAT and CDR2 FQNNGV. With V trimmed by 4 bases and J by 4 bases, 9 bases remained unmatched. The CDR3 has 15 amino acids. Findings of the study overall: The productive fraction for most TCR beta V segments was about 87% or about 30% in an earlier analysis. TCR beta V- and J-gene trimming was later associated with a missense DCLRE1C variant.

As regards this clone: As yet, its antigen is unknown.

Both 60 Vbeta primers and 13 Jbeta primers went into the PCR. Repertoires were generated with immunoSEQ multiplex PCR, while TCRdb's copy carries only in-frame clones and drops some. The sample records approximately 61,000 clones, 75% to 80% being singletons. This TCR was recovered from a man aged 18 to 30 in good health and CMV-seropositive. What was sequenced was PBMCs. The rearrangement joins TRBV11-2 to TRBJ1-1; TRBD1 aligns across 7 bases. CDR3 region: CASSSGGPLPTEAFF. The CDR3 region has the DNA TGTGCCAGCAGCTCAGGGGGACCGCTTCCCACTGAAGCTTTCTTT.